This record concerns one TCR beta chain sequence. The sample comes from a study of blood T cell repertoires in COVID-19. Study summary: Samples taken during acute and convalescent COVID-19 were collected in the United States, Italy and Spain. T cells, B-cell-depleted T cells, or PBMCs supplied cDNA or gDNA.

Per the original data handling: Amplification of reference gene primers provided the estimated nucleated cell counts. Profiling relied on immunoSEQ multiplex PCR, and the TCRdb table lists in-frame clones only, not all of them. The V and J calls and clone size are taken from that table; D and trimming were inferred from the DNA. This sample has approximately 75,000 clones, with 86% found just once. The ends were cut back, 5 bases at V and 6 bases at J, with 13 bases in the middle. This CDR3 spans 13 amino acids. Germline assignment: CDR1 SGHTA and CDR2 FQGNSA. Seattle patients were enrolled during active infection and followed longitudinally.

The sequence came from an elderly man with COVID-19, enrolled during active disease. The rearrangement links TRBV7-2 to TRBJ1-1; possible D gene TRBD1, 5 bases. The sample was peripheral blood. CDR3 nucleotides: TGTGCCAGCAGCGGGCCCGGGGGACCTGAAGCTTTCTTT. Encoded protein: CASSGPGGPEAFF.